The clone carrying this TCR beta chain was seen more than once but under ten times. What it binds is unknown. CDR3 regions of TCR beta were amplified from RNA transcripts. First-round RT-PCR employed HTBI primers, with a second-round multiplex PCR after it. TCRdb independently ran MiXCR on the multiplex PCR reads; one entry per CDR3 protein. Seen here are 580,000 or so distinct CDR3 sequences, 39% observed once, and the top ten hold roughly 4%. This sample was included in a study of Graves' ophthalmopathy and Graves' hyperthyroidism. Turning to the study itself: Stable hyperthyroidism referred to disease that showed no ophthalmopathy within 18 months of follow-up.

CDR1 is SQVTM and CDR2 is ANQGSEA in the germline V gene. This CDR3 region has 13 residues. Trimming at V came to 5 bases and at J to 8 bases, leaving 8 bases not matched to a gene. General observations from the study: The 13-signature model separated ophthalmopathy from stable hyperthyroidism at around 88% sensitivity and roughly 80% specificity. Most thyroid clonotypes expanded beyond 0.001 frequency were also found in blood.

The chain employs TRBV29-1 and TRBJ2-1; 8 bases line up with TRBD1. Sequenced: peripheral blood or thyroid tissue (not recorded which). This sequence originates from an adult man with Graves' hyperthyroidism. DNA for the CDR3: TGCAGCGTTCAAGGGGGACAGGTCGATGAGCAGTTCTTC. It is translated as CSVQGGQVDEQFF.